This T cell receptor (beta chain) emerged from a study of T cells in Graves' hyperthyroidism and ophthalmopathy. V dropped 0 bases and J dropped 2 bases, with 7 bases sitting between them. This CDR3 has 14 residues. CDR1 is PRHDT and CDR2 is FYEKMQ in the germline V gene (reference sequence). TCR beta CDR3 sequences were amplified from RNA transcripts. Primed by the HTBI set, a first-round RT-PCR was run on the TCR CDR3. TCRdb recomputed calls from the multiplex PCR reads with MiXCR, one row per CDR3 protein. The data contain 490,000 or so distinct CDR3 sequences, 22% of them singletons. Ophthalmopathy patients all had a Clinical Activity Score of at least 3, a NOSPECS grade of at least 4 and disease under 3 months old. Based on clinical symptoms, serum thyroxine and TRAb, thyroid ultrasound and orbital computed tomography, diagnoses were reached. Approximately 9.3 ml of fresh peripheral blood supplied the PBMCs.

This chain joins TRBV13 and TRBJ1-1; no firm D call. This TCR was sampled from an older woman with Graves' ophthalmopathy. The sample taken for sequencing was blood. The CDR3 nucleotides are TGTGCCAGCAGCTTAGGCCTACGCAACACTGAAGCTTTCTTT. Amino acids: CASSLGLRNTEAFF.